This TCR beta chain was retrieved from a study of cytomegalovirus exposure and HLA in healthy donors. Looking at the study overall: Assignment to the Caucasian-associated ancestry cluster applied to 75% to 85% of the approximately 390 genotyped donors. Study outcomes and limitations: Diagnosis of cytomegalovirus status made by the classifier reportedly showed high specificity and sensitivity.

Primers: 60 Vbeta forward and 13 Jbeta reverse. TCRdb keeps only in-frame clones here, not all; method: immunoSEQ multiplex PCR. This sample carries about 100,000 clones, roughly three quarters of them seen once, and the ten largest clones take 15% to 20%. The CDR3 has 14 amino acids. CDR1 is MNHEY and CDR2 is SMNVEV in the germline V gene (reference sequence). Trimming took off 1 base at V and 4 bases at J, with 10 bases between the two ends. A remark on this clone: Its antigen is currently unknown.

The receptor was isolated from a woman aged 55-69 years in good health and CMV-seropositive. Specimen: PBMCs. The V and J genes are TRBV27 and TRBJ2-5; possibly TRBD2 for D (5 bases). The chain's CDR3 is CASSLLGSRETQYF. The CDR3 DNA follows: TGTGCCAGCAGTTTATTAGGGAGTCGAGAGACCCAGTACTTC.